This T cell receptor beta chain originates from a study of cytomegalovirus exposure and HLA in healthy donors. Trimming cost V 3 bases and J 8 bases, with 20 bases left between them. This CDR3 contains 15 residues. 13 Jbeta primers and 60 Vbeta primers were used for the PCR. The repertoire was sequenced with immunoSEQ multiplex PCR; TCRdb's copy has only in-frame clones and lacks some. The data hold 130,000 to 150,000 clones, with roughly four fifths observed a single time. The receptor's source is a middle-aged man in good health and CMV-seropositive. J is TRBJ1-2 and V is TRBV5-3; maybe TRBD1 (6 bases). TRBV5-3 qualifies as an ORF whose function is uncertain. The sample comprised PBMCs. The CDR3 bases are TGTGCCAGAAGCTACCAAAGACAGGCTACTAGAGGCTACACCTTC. It translates to CARSYQRQATRGYTF.